The following is a T cell receptor beta chain sequence with its context. TCRdb reprocessed the 5' RACE reads via MiXCR and lists one record per CDR3 protein. The data show 500,000 to 650,000 distinct CDR3 sequences, around 17% seen once. The V gene lost 4 bases and the J gene lost 2 bases, with 6 bases spanning the gap. This CDR3 contains 12 residues. Per the germline V gene, CDR1 is SGHTA and CDR2 is FQGNSA. This specimen comes from a study of T cells after yellow fever vaccination. This receptor was identified in a young man who received the YFV17D yellow fever vaccine. This sample comprised PBMCs, obtained 5 to 6 days after the first yellow fever vaccination. V is TRBV7-2 and J is TRBJ2-7; D remains ambiguous. CDR3 residues: CASSSAAYEQYF. The CDR3 region has the DNA TGTGCCAGCAGCTCGGCGGCCTACGAGCAGTACTTC.